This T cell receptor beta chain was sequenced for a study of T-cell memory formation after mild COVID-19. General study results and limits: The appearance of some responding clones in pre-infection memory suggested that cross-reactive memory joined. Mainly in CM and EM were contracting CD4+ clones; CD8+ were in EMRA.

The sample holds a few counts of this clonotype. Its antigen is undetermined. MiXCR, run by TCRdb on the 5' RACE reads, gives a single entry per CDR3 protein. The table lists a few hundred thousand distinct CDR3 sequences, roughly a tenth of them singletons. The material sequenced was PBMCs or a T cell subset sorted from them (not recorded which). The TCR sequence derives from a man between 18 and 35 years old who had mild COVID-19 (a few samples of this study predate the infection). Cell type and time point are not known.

Here the CDR3 DNA reads TGCGCCAGCTCCGGGACAGGGGTATACGAGCAGTACTTC. It is translated as CASSGTGVYEQYF. The V gene is TRBV10-2, the J gene TRBJ2-7, with TRBD1 matching over 10 bases. The germline V gene encodes CDR1 WSHSY and CDR2 SAAADI. The CDR3 loop spans 13 amino acids. V shed 8 bases and J 4 bases; nucleotides not matched to a gene: 5.